These 6 T cell receptor beta chains came from one sample sequenced in a study of T cells in Graves' hyperthyroidism and ophthalmopathy. RNA transcripts gave rise to amplified TCR beta CDR3 regions. HTBI primers drove first-round RT-PCR of the TCR CDR3. TCRdb re-analysed the multiplex PCR reads in MiXCR, keeping a single row per CDR3 protein. The table records a few hundred thousand distinct CDR3 sequences, approximately 25% of them present only once. Source material: blood. All receptors come from a man aged 50 or older with Graves' hyperthyroidism.

The J gene is TRBJ2-5, the V gene TRBV15, with 10 bases lining up with TRBD2. The CDR3 runs 18 residues. The germline CDR1 and CDR2 sequences are LNHNV and YYDKDF (reference sequence). Unmatched junction bases numbered 22, after V lost 5 bases and J lost 10 bases. The CDR3 coding sequence is TGTGCCACCAGCGGACTAGAGAGGCTAGCGGGAGAAACGGGGAGCCAGTACTTC. Amino acid sequence: CATSGLERLAGETGSQYF.

The rearrangement uses TRBV7-2 and TRBJ2-1, with no clear D. Looked up from germline, CDR1 is SGHTA and CDR2 is FQGNSA. The CDR3 spans 15 residues. V was clipped by 5 bases and J by 5 bases, with 16 bases between them. CDR3: CASSPTWATNNEQFF. CDR3 nucleotides: TGTGCCAGCAGCCCGACCTGGGCGACGAACAATGAGCAGTTCTTC.

This clonotype showed up just a few times. The J gene is TRBJ1-1, the V gene TRBV7-3, with 9 bases identical to TRBD1. In germline, CDR1 is SGHTA, CDR2 FQGTGA. V gave up 5 bases and J gave up 8 bases; unmatched junction bases: 6. This CDR3 is 13 amino acids long. The CDR3 loop is CASSRTGDLEAFF. As DNA, the CDR3 is TGTGCCAGCAGCAGGACAGGGGACCTGGAAGCTTTCTTT.

The sample holds a few counts of this clonotype. V and J are TRBV10-3 and TRBJ2-7; TRBD2 matches 12 bases. The length of the CDR3 is 16 residues. V was clipped by 5 bases and J by 2 bases; unmatched bases: 7. Germline V CDR1 and CDR2: ENHRY, SYGVKD. The CDR3 sequence: CAISSGLAGITYEQYF. The CDR3 DNA follows: TGTGCCATCAGTTCCGGACTAGCGGGAATTACCTACGAGCAGTACTTC.

This clonotype was seen a few times. The chain recombines TRBV9 with TRBJ2-7; 7 nucleotides agree with TRBD1. The V segment lost 1 base and the J segment 0 bases; nucleotides outside the gene matches: 7. Germline V gene sequence: CDR1 SGDLS, CDR2 YYNGEE. The CDR3 runs to 16 residues. CDR3 region: CASSVNGDSFSYEQYF. CDR3 coding DNA: TGTGCCAGCAGCGTAAACGGGGACAGTTTCTCCTACGAGCAGTACTTC.

J is TRBJ2-6 and V is TRBV24-1; either TRBD1 or TRBD2 may supply D (5 bases each). CDR3 size: 15 residues. The germline V gene has CDR1 KGHDR and CDR2 SFDVKD. The V gene lost 3 bases and the J gene lost 3 bases, with 8 bases spanning the gap. DNA for the CDR3: TGTGCCACCAGTGATACAGGAGGTGGGGCCAACGTCCTGACTTTC. It yields the protein CATSDTGGGANVLTF.